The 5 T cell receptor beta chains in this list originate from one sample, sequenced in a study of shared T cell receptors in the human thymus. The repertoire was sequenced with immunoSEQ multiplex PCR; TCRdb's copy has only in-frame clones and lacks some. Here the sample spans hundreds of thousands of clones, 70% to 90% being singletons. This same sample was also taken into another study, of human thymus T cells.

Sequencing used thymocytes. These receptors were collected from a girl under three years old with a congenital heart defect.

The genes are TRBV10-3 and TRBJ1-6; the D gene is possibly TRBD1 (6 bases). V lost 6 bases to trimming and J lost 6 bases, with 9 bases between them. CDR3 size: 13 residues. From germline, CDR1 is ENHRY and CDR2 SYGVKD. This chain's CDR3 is CAISPDSNSPLHF. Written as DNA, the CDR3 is TGTGCCATCAGCCCGGACAGTAATTCACCCCTCCACTTT.

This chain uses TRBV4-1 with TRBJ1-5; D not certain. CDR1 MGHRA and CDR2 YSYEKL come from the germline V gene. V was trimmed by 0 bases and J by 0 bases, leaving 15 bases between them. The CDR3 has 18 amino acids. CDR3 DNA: TGCGCCAGCAGCCAAGAGGCGGGGATTGAGGATAGCAATCAGCCCCAGCATTTT. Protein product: CASSQEAGIEDSNQPQHF.

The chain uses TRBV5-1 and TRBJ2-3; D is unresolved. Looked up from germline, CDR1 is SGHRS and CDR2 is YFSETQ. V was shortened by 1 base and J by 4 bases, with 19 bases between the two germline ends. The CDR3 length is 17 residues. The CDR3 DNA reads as TGCGCCAGCAGCTTGAGAGGAACTCCTTGGTGTGCAGATACGCAGTATTTT. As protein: CASSLRGTPWCADTQYF.

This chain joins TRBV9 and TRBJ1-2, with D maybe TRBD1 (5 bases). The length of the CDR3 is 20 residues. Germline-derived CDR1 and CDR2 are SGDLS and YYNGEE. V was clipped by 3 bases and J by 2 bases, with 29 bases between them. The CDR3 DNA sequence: TGTGCCAGCAGCGCGATCCCTGCGGGGGACGACCTAACCGGAAACTATGGCTACACCTTC. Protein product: CASSAIPAGDDLTGNYGYTF. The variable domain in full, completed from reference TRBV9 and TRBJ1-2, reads DSGVTQTPKHLITATGQRVTLRCSPRSGDLSVYWYQQSLDQGLQFLIQYYNGEERAKGNILERFSAQQFPDLHSELNLSSLELGDSALYFCASSAIPAGDDLTGNYGYTFGSGTRLTVV.

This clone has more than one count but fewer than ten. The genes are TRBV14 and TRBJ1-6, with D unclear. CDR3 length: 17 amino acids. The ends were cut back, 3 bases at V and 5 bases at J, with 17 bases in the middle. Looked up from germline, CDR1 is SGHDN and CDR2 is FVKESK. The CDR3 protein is CASSQRLKPSDNSPLHF. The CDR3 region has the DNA TGTGCCAGCAGCCAGAGACTAAAGCCCTCGGATAATTCACCCCTCCACTTT.